These 6 T cell receptor beta chains originate from one sample sequenced in a study of vaccination effects on CD4 cells after COVID-19 (dated 2022 in TCRdb). In the ViraFEST assay, PBMC were stimulated with viral peptide pools, and antigen-specific CD4+ T cell clonotypes were then identified by expansion using TCR sequencing. After around 11 days of culture, CD4+ T cells were isolated with the EasySep CD4+ T cell isolation kit. Negative nucleocapsid antibody results before and after vaccination confirmed that the healthy vaccine recipients had no prior SARS-CoV-2 infection. Antigens of these TCRs are unknown. The method was the immunoSEQ multiplex PCR assay. This is the immuneACCESS table as TCRdb keeps it, with only in-frame sequences that have V and J called. A part of the clones is gone; compared with another copy, unresolved V genes explain less than half, and the rest is unexplained. A total of 60,000 to 65,000 clones appear in this sample, about 71% of them only once. The ten largest clones add up to about 3.5% of the sample.

Source: CD4+ T cells from PBMCs cultured with HCoV-OC43 spike peptides, taken before COVID-19 vaccination. The sample's cell subset or site label, decoded: HCoV-OC43 spike overlapping peptide pool stimulation. These receptor sequences come from a human donor who received a COVID-19 vaccine.

V is TRBV11-2 and J is TRBJ1-6; D is perhaps TRBD1 (6 bases). The CDR3 sequence is 14 residues long. V lost 5 bases, J lost 10 bases, and 15 bases lay in between. Germline V CDR1 and CDR2: SGHAT, FQNNGV. This CDR3 is CASSGQGSGSPLHF. As DNA, the CDR3 is TGTGCCAGCAGCGGTCAGGGGTCGGGGTCACCCCTCCACTTT.

J is TRBJ1-5 and V is TRBV28; D may be TRBD1 (5 bases). V lost 10 bases and J 3 bases, leaving 16 bases between the germline ends. Germline V gene data show CDR1 as MDHEN and CDR2 as SYDVKM. The CDR3 loop spans 14 amino acids. CDR3 in DNA: TGTGCCATCTCCGAGGGGCACCTCAATCAGCCCCAGCATTTT. Protein sequence: CAISEGHLNQPQHF.

The gene calls are TRBV12-5 and TRBJ1-1; D remains unclear. CDR1 LGHNT and CDR2 FRNRAP come from the germline V gene. The CDR3 runs to 12 residues. The V end lost 5 bases, the J end lost 7 bases, and 11 bases lay between the germline ends. DNA of the CDR3: TGTGCTAGTGGTAACTGGATGGGTGAAGCTTTCTTT. Amino acids: CASGNWMGEAFF.

The chain recombines TRBV7-9 with TRBJ2-3; weak D call: TRBD1 (6 bases). Germline V CDR1 and CDR2: SEHNR, FQNEAQ (reference sequence). This CDR3 comprises 15 residues. V was pared by 5 bases and J by 4 bases, with 16 bases between. The CDR3 here is CASSPNRVPPDTQYF. The CDR3 region has the DNA TGTGCCAGCAGCCCCAACAGGGTTCCACCAGATACGCAGTATTTT. The full variable domain, completed using reference TRBV7-9 and TRBJ2-3, is DTGVSQNPRHKITKRGQNVTFRCDPISEHNRLYWYRQTLGQGPEFLTYFQNEAQLEKSRLLSDRFSAERPKGSFSTLEIQRTEQGDSAMYLCASSPNRVPPDTQYFGPGTRLTVL.

The chain combines TRBV11-3 with TRBJ2-5, with TRBD1 matching 7 bases. With 3 bases clipped from V and 1 base from J, the junction kept 5 bases outside the gene matches. Germline V CDR1 and CDR2: SGHNT, YENEEA. This CDR3 is built from 15 residues. In DNA form, the CDR3 reads TGTGCCAGCAGCTTGGGGACAGTCACCCAAGAGACCCAGTACTTC. Translation gives CASSLGTVTQETQYF.

V and J are TRBV27 and TRBJ2-3; 7 nucleotides match TRBD1. The CDR3 runs to 13 residues. Germline CDR1 MNHEY, CDR2 SMNVEV (reference sequence). Trimming cost V 5 bases and J 8 bases; bases outside gene matches: 7. The CDR3 nucleotides read TGTGCCAGCAGTAAGACAGGGAGCGGTACGCAGTATTTT. This gives the protein CASSKTGSGTQYF.